This T cell receptor beta chain appears in the sequencing data of a study of CXCR3-negative and CXCR3-positive naive CD8 T cells. Whole-study findings and limits: Naive cells that were CXCR3-positive had more hydrophobic TRB CDR3s (compared with CXCR3-negative naive cells). With respect to TRBV-TRBJ usage, naive CXCR3-negative and CXCR3-positive cells were similar; memory differed.

This CDR3 has 15 residues. Approximately 300,000 cells per CD8+ T cell subset were flow-sorted in triplicate. 5' RACE with UMI labels generated the TRB cDNA libraries. TCRdb re-called the 5' RACE reads, yielding one record per CDR3 amino acid sequence without DNA. This table holds 150,000 or so distinct CDR3 sequences. To note about this clonotype: No antigen is known for it.

This chain links TRBV12-3 or TRBV12-4 with TRBJ2-7; TCRdb's D gene call, TRBD1, goes unchecked for lack of DNA. Material for sequencing was naive CXCR3- CD8+ T cells from blood. Noted subset: CD45RO-CCR7+CD27+CD95- naive CD8+ T cells lacking CXCR3 (TNR3-). The receptor's source is a human donor in good health. Some clones in this sample may be carry-over from other donors' samples. This CDR3 is CASSTSEGGRREQYF.